This T cell receptor (beta chain) was identified in a study of PD-L1 blockade in urothelial cancer (dated by TCRdb to between 2016 and 2019). In the study overall: Every patient began therapy in the mid-2010s and was given atezolizumab 1,200 mg intravenously every 3 weeks. Durable clinical benefit was achieved by nine patients and was not achieved by 20 patients. Blood samples were analyzed at 3 weeks after treatment start (second dose) and at 6 weeks after treatment start. About 85% of the 29 patients were identified as males with urothelial cancer of bladder origin, and a prior smoking history was reported by 18 of 29 patients. Whole exome sequencing and RNA sequencing of pretreatment tumors were performed alongside TCR sequencing in the same patients. Patients had an ECOG performance status of 0 or 1 and had received between 0 and 3 prior chemotherapy regimens. Pretreatment blood TCR-seq was available for about 27 patients, at least one posttreatment blood collection was obtained for around 25 patients, and tumor TCR-seq was available for around 25 patients. An exploratory multi-omic analysis was conducted of the somatic, immune and clinical correlates of response to PD-L1 blockade with atezolizumab in urothelial cancer. Durable clinical benefit was defined as progression-free survival longer than 6 months, and TCR features were also tested against progression-free and overall survival. A median of roughly 140,000 T cells and 80,000 to 95,000 unique TCRs was obtained from blood samples, and a median clonality of 0.080 was observed. TCR sequencing covered pretreatment tumor samples and matched, serially collected peripheral blood taken before and after atezolizumab treatment.

A cohort of about 27 patients with locally advanced or metastatic urothelial carcinoma, treated at Memorial Sloan Kettering on a trial protocol, was included. Peripheral blood mononuclear cells were collected pretreatment and during treatment, with between 1 and 8 total time points per patient. The Qiagen DNeasy Blood extraction kit was used to purify genomic DNA from total PBMCs and tumor samples. PBMCs were collected pretreatment and during treatment, and were isolated and stored as previously described. What the study reported, not specific to this receptor: Improved progression-free and overall survival was found to be associated with pretreatment peripheral blood TCR clonality below the median. Because of the small sample size (n of about 30) and the many exploratory analyses performed, the results are intended to be regarded as hypothesis-generating. Patients with durable benefit showed greater expansion of tumor-associated TCR clones in peripheral blood 3 weeks after starting treatment (n ≈ 21, p = 0.022).

Worth noting for this clone: No cognate antigen has been identified for it. Base-call qualities are not available, and no considerably larger clone is one nucleotide away.

Synthetic TCR analog templates were spiked into each PCR so that absolute template abundance could be estimated from read counts. The immunoSEQ assay used bias-controlled V and J gene primers to amplify TCRbeta CDR3 regions from genomic DNA. Sequencing of rearranged TCRbeta segments was done at approximately 20X coverage. In the paper's pipeline: Sequencing errors were corrected by clustering and CDR3s were annotated against IMGT to assign V, D and J genes. Downstream analyses used only productive TCRbeta rearrangements and left out out-of-frame or stop-codon sequences. Clonality was calculated as one minus the Shannon entropy normalized by the log of the number of unique productive sequences. Clones differing between time points or between blood and tumor were identified using Fisher's exact test with Benjamini-Hochberg correction, with an adjusted p below 0.01 applied as the threshold. TCRdb mirrors the immuneACCESS table, restricted to in-frame sequences. Some clones are absent from its copies; in checked studies, under half trace to an unresolved V gene, and the reason for the others is unknown. The DNA gave D and trimming, while V, J and clone size come from that table. Within this sample are tens of thousands of clones, with about 86% of them counted one time only. The ten biggest clones cover 2.5% to 3% of the sample.

The receptor was isolated from a man in his fifties with urothelial cancer. Sequenced material: PBMCs, taken around atezolizumab (anti-PD-L1) treatment.

The CDR3 in this case is CASLGGVSPYEQYF. The DNA reads TGTGCCAGCTTGGGGGGGGTTTCCCCCTACGAGCAGTACTTC. This receptor chain uses TRBV28 and TRBJ2-7; 7 central nucleotides agree with TRBD2. Trimming accounts for 8 bases at V and 2 bases at J, while the number of junction bases matched to no gene is 9. Including cysteine and phenylalanine, the CDR3 has 14 amino acids. Only the CDR3 portion is preserved as DNA: 42 bases, with reading frame beginning at the first base. The germline V gene provides CDR1 MDHEN and CDR2 SYDVKM.